The clone carrying this T cell receptor beta chain has more than one count but fewer than ten. Constant-segment primers served in 5'RACE that generated TCR alpha and TCR beta cDNA libraries bearing sample barcodes and UMIs. TCRdb reprocessed the 5' RACE reads via MiXCR and lists one record per CDR3 protein. The data contain approximately 490,000 distinct CDR3 sequences, just over 20% of them singletons. From germline, CDR1 is SGHDT and CDR2 YYEEEE. Trimming removed 3 bases from V and 4 bases from J, with 14 bases in between. The CDR3 consists of 15 residues. This specimen comes from a study of T-cell memory formation after mild COVID-19.

What was sequenced was PBMCs or a T cell subset sorted from them (not recorded which). The chain is built from TRBV5-6 and TRBJ2-1, with D maybe TRBD2 (6 bases). This receptor was identified in an adult woman who had mild COVID-19 (a few samples of this study predate the infection). Cell type and time point are not known. Here the CDR3 DNA reads TGTGCCAGCAGCTGGGACCCGCGGGGTTACAATGAGCAGTTCTTC. This gives the protein CASSWDPRGYNEQFF.